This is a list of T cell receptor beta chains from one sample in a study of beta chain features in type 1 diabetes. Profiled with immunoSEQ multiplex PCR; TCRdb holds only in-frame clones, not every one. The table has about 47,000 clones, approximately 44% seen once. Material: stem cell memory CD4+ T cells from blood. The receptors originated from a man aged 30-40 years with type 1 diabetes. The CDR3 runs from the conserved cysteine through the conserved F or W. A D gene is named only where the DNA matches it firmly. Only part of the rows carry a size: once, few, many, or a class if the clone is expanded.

TGCGCCAGCAGCCAAGAAGCTCTAGCGGGTACCTACGAGCAGTACTTC,CASSQEALAGTYEQYF,medium-sized,TRBJ2-7,TRBV4-3,TRBD2
TGCGCCAGCCGGGCGGGGGCCAGGCCAGCCTACGAGCAGTACTTC,CASRAGARPAYEQYF,-,TRBJ2-7,TRBV5-1,-
TGTGCCAGCAGCTTGGGACAGTGGGAGACCCAGTACTTC,CASSLGQWETQYF,-,TRBJ2-5,TRBV5-4,-
TGTGCCAGCAGTGAATGGGGCAGGGAGAACACTGAAGCTTTCTTT,CASSEWGRENTEAFF,-,TRBJ1-1,TRBV25-1,-
TGCGCCAGCAGGGCACAGGGGAATCGGCCAGATACGCAGTATTTT,CASRAQGNRPDTQYF,few,TRBJ2-3,TRBV5-1,TRBD1
TGTGCCAGCAGTCCAGGGGGGGAAAAACTGTTTTTT,CASSPGGEKLFF,-,TRBJ1-4,TRBV6-5,TRBD1
TGTGCCAGCAGCTGGGCGGGGGGCCAAGAGACCCAGTACTTC,CASSWAGGQETQYF,few,TRBJ2-5,TRBV7-2,TRBD2
TGTGCCAGCAGTGACCAAGGACAGGGGATCTACGAGCAGTACTTC,CASSDQGQGIYEQYF,-,TRBJ2-7,TRBV25-1,TRBD1
TGTGCCAGCAGCCCTCGGACGGGGGTCCAAGAGACCCAGTACTTC,CASSPRTGVQETQYF,-,TRBJ2-5,TRBV4-2,-
TGTGCCAGCAGCTTAATGGGGGGGGCCACTGAAGCTTTCTTT,CASSLMGGATEAFF,-,TRBJ1-1,TRBV7-3,-
TGTGCCAGCAGTTACTCAGGGGGGAGGGCAAGCATTCAGTACTTC,CASSYSGGRASIQYF,few,TRBJ2-4,TRBV6-5,-
TGTGCCAGCAGCTTAGCGCTAGGGAGACTAGCGGGAGACCACGAGCAGTACTTC,CASSLALGRLAGDHEQYF,-,TRBJ2-7,TRBV7-9,TRBD2
TGTGCCAGCAGCGTAGGGCTAGGGAGCTCCTACGAGCAGTACTTC,CASSVGLGSSYEQYF,few,TRBJ2-7,TRBV9,-
TGTGCCAGCTACCGGGGGGCTACCTATGGCTACACCTTC,CASYRGATYGYTF,-,TRBJ1-2,TRBV6-7,-
TGCGCCAGCAGCTTGGACCTCACTCGCTCGTATTTT,CASSLDLTRSYF,few,TRBJ2-3,TRBV5-1,-
TGTGCAAGTCGCTCGGGGACTAGCGGGGACTACAATGAGCAGTTCTTC,CASRSGTSGDYNEQFF,-,TRBJ2-1,TRBV12-2,-
TGTGCCAGCACTCCGCCAGGGTTTGTTAAGCAGTACTTC,CASTPPGFVKQYF,-,TRBJ2-7,TRBV28,-
TGTGCCAGTAGTATAGGCGGGGCAGACATTCAGTACTTC,CASSIGGADIQYF,few,TRBJ2-4,TRBV19,-
TGTGCCACCAGCAATCATGAGGCCCCCCAAGGGCAGTTCTTC,CATSNHEAPQGQFF,-,TRBJ2-1,TRBV15,-
TGTGCCAGCAGGGGACAGGGCGACACTGAAGCTTTCTTT,CASRGQGDTEAFF,-,TRBJ1-1,TRBV2,TRBD1
TGTGCCAGCAGAACGAGCGGGAGAAGCTACGAGCAGTACTTC,CASRTSGRSYEQYF,few,TRBJ2-7,TRBV28,TRBD2
TGTGCCAGCTCACCCCGGGACAGTGAAGCTTTCTTT,CASSPRDSEAFF,-,TRBJ1-1,TRBV18,TRBD1
TGTGCCAGCAGCAATCCGCTAGCGGGAGTGAACACCGGGGAGCTGTTTTTT,CASSNPLAGVNTGELFF,few,TRBJ2-2,TRBV21-1,-
TGTGCCAGCAGCGTAAAGGGGCTCGAGACCCAGTACTTC,CASSVKGLETQYF,-,TRBJ2-5,TRBV5-6,-
TGTGCCAGCAGTCCCCTCCGACAGGGGGCTGTTTGGGCCAACGTCCTGACTTTC,CASSPLRQGAVWANVLTF,-,TRBJ2-6,TRBV2,TRBD1
TGTGCCTGGAGTTTAGGCGGTGCGGGCTCCTACGAGCAGTACTTC,CAWSLGGAGSYEQYF,-,TRBJ2-7,TRBV30,-
TGTGCCATCAGTGAGTCGGGCAGGGGCGATCAGCCCCAGCATTTT,CAISESGRGDQPQHF,-,TRBJ1-5,TRBV10-3,-
TGCGCCAGCATGGGAGGGACTCAAAGGAAAGATACGCAGTATTTT,CASMGGTQRKDTQYF,-,TRBJ2-3,TRBV5-1,TRBD2
TGTGCCAGCAGGGACTACAGTGAGCAGTTCTTC,CASRDYSEQFF,-,TRBJ2-1,TRBV2,-
TGTGCCAGCAGCTTAAGGCTAGCGGGAGGGCCCTACGAGCAGTACTTC,CASSLRLAGGPYEQYF,-,TRBJ2-7,TRBV7-9,TRBD2
TGTGCCAGTGTCCGGGGGGCGGCTGGTGGCTACACCTTC,CASVRGAAGGYTF,-,TRBJ1-2,TRBV28,-
TGTGCCAGCACCCGGGACAGGGTTAATTCTGGGGCCAACGTCCTGACTTTC,CASTRDRVNSGANVLTF,few,TRBJ2-6,TRBV11-1,TRBD1
TGTGCCAGCAGCCCTCGTGTAGGGGCCAAATATGGCTACACCTTC,CASSPRVGAKYGYTF,-,TRBJ1-2,TRBV7-3,-
TGCGCCAGCAGCAACTTCGGGCAGGGGGCTCGAGCTTTCTTT,CASSNFGQGARAFF,-,TRBJ1-1,TRBV5-1,TRBD1
TGTGCCAGCAGCAGGGGCGGGACAGGGGGGTACGAGCAGTACTTC,CASSRGGTGGYEQYF,-,TRBJ2-7,TRBV21-1,-
TGTGCCAGCAGTTTCGCAGATACGCAGTATTTT,CASSFADTQYF,-,TRBJ2-3,TRBV28,-
TGTGCCAGCAGTGTGACAAAGGGAGGCGACGAGCAGTACTTC,CASSVTKGGDEQYF,-,TRBJ2-7,TRBV6-6,-
TGCAGCGGTAAACAGGGGATGAACACTGAAGCTTTCTTT,CSGKQGMNTEAFF,-,TRBJ1-1,TRBV29-1,TRBD1
TGTGCCACTTATCGGACAGGGATCGGCTACACCTTC,CATYRTGIGYTF,-,TRBJ1-2,TRBV19,TRBD1
TGTGCCAGCAGCGACACTAGCGGGAGTTGGGCCGGGGAGCTGTTTTTT,CASSDTSGSWAGELFF,-,TRBJ2-2,TRBV9,TRBD2
TGTGCCAGCAGTAGTAGGACAACCGTTGAAGCTTTCTTT,CASSSRTTVEAFF,few,TRBJ1-1,TRBV27,-
TGTGCCAGCAGCTCCAGGGGGCTTTCCTACGGAAACACCATATATTTT,CASSSRGLSYGNTIYF,-,TRBJ1-3,TRBV9,TRBD1
TGTGCCAGCAATTTAGCGGTCCGCACTTACGAGCAGTACTTC,CASNLAVRTYEQYF,-,TRBJ2-7,TRBV5-6,-
TGTGCCAGCATCCTTAGCGGATCAGATACGCAGTATTTT,CASILSGSDTQYF,-,TRBJ2-3,TRBV28,-
TGCGCCAGCAGCTTGAGCGGCAATCAGCCCCAGCATTTT,CASSLSGNQPQHF,-,TRBJ1-5,TRBV5-1,-
TGTGCCAGCAGTTACAGGGTTAGCGGCTACACCTTC,CASSYRVSGYTF,-,TRBJ1-2,TRBV28,-
TGTGCCTGGAGTGTAGGGACAGGCCTTACGCAGTATTTT,CAWSVGTGLTQYF,-,TRBJ2-3,TRBV30,TRBD1
TGTGCCAGCAGTTTAGCGGAGACGCCCCTGTTTTTT,CASSLAETPLFF,-,TRBJ2-2,TRBV28,-
TGCAGCGCCAAGGGACAGACCTACGAGCAGTACTTC,CSAKGQTYEQYF,-,TRBJ2-7,TRBV29-1,TRBD1
TGTGCCAGCAGCTTGACAGTTGCAACTAATGAAAAACTGTTTTTT,CASSLTVATNEKLFF,-,TRBJ1-4,TRBV7-3,-
TGTGCCAGCAGTCCGTACACAGATACGCAGTATTTT,CASSPYTDTQYF,-,TRBJ2-3,TRBV27,-